The 17 T cell receptor beta chains given below trace back to one sample, sequenced in a study of lymphopenia after photon versus proton radiotherapy. Some clones are missing from TCRdb's copy, which holds only in-frame ones; the method was immunoSEQ multiplex PCR. This table has under 30,000 clones, roughly 90% appearing once. Specimen: peripheral blood, collected from a patient treated with proton-based radiotherapy. The receptors here all came from a woman aged 60-75 years with cholangiocarcinoma. Some clones in this sample may be carry-over from other donors' samples.

This clone occurred once. This chain uses TRBV27 with TRBJ1-1; tentatively, D is TRBD1 (5 bases). Trimming removed 3 bases at V and 0 bases at J, with 8 bases between. The CDR3 length is 14 residues. Germline assignment: CDR1 MNHEY and CDR2 SMNVEV (reference sequence). The CDR3 is CASSFRQMNTEAFF. Written as DNA, the CDR3 is TGTGCCAGCAGTTTTCGACAGATGAACACTGAAGCTTTCTTT.

V gene TRBV15 combines with J gene TRBJ2-1; 7 bases map to TRBD1. The V segment lost 0 bases and the J segment 7 bases; nucleotides outside the gene matches: 12. CDR3 length: 17 residues. Germline V gene data show CDR1 as LNHNV and CDR2 as YYDKDF (reference sequence). CDR3 loop: CATSRDTRGRLRNEQFF. CDR3 nucleotide sequence: TGTGCCACCAGCAGAGATACTAGGGGGCGATTAAGGAATGAGCAGTTCTTC.

This clone has just a few counts. This chain links TRBV5-1 with TRBJ2-7; D remains unclear. CDR3 length equals 12 residues. Germline CDR1 is SGHRS and CDR2 is YFSETQ. V lost 4 bases and J lost 0, with 5 bases in between. Written as DNA, the CDR3 is TGCGCCAGCAGCGCTAGCTCCTACGAGCAGTACTTC. Protein product: CASSASSYEQYF.

V usage is TRBV5-1 and J usage is TRBJ2-1; no firm D call. Germline V lookup: CDR1 SGHRS, CDR2 YFSETQ. Trimming cost V 6 bases and J 5 bases, with 15 bases left between them. This CDR3 contains 14 residues. CDR3 sequence (DNA): TGCGCCAGCAAGAAAGGCAGCGCCCACAATGAGCAGTTCTTC. Translated: CASKKGSAHNEQFF.

The CDR3 nucleotides are TGTGCCAGCTCACCTAGCGGGGGGTCGAGCAATGAGCAGTTCTTC. This gives the protein CASSPSGGSSNEQFF. The rearrangement joins TRBV18 to TRBJ2-1; the match to TRBD2 covers 10 bases. The CDR3 runs to 15 residues. The trim removed 3 bases at V and 6 bases at J, leaving 5 bases unmatched. Germline V lookup: CDR1 KGHSH, CDR2 LQKENI.

The DNA of the CDR3 is TGTGCCAGCAGCTCGACGCGAATGACCGGGGAGCTGTTTTTT. Protein product: CASSSTRMTGELFF. The J gene is TRBJ2-2, the V gene TRBV11-3; D ambiguous. V was trimmed by 4 bases and J by 5 bases, leaving 11 bases between them. The germline CDR1 and CDR2 sequences are SGHNT and YENEEA. This CDR3 is built from 14 residues. Full variable domain (rest looked up from reference TRBV11-3 and TRBJ2-2): EAGVVQSPRYKIIEKKQPVAFWCNPISGHNTLYWYLQNLGQGPELLIRYENEEAVDDSQLPKDRFSAERLKGVDSTLKIQPAELGDSAVYLCASSSTRMTGELFFGEGSRLTVL.

The chain links TRBV7-2 to TRBJ2-3; D gene unclear. The germline gives CDR1 SGHTA, CDR2 FQGNSA. V was cut by 1 base and J by 2 bases, with 4 bases left in between. CDR3 length: 13 amino acids. CDR3 DNA sequence: TGTGCCAGCAGCTTAGAGAACACAGATACGCAGTATTTT. Its protein is CASSLENTDTQYF.

The chain recombines TRBV9 with TRBJ2-1; no reliable D call. The V end was cut by 0 bases, the J end by 0 bases, with 7 bases between. The CDR3 loop spans 15 amino acids. Germline values: CDR1 SGDLS, CDR2 YYNGEE. The CDR3 here is CASSVVIGSYNEQFF. The CDR3 nucleotides read TGTGCCAGCAGCGTAGTTATCGGCTCCTACAATGAGCAGTTCTTC.

This chain connects TRBV10-3 to TRBJ1-1, with a weak D call TRBD1 (6 bases). The germline V gene has CDR1 ENHRY and CDR2 SYGVKD. The CDR3 extends over 12 amino acids. V was cut by 6 bases and J by 4 bases, with 9 bases left in between. The CDR3 loop is CAIRGQSTEAFF. CDR3 bases: TGTGCCATCAGAGGACAGTCCACTGAAGCTTTCTTT.

The chain has TRBV11-2 and TRBJ1-5; tentatively, D is TRBD1 (6 bases). This CDR3 has 13 amino acids. Trimming removed 1 base at V and 13 bases at J, with 14 bases between. Germline values: CDR1 SGHAT, CDR2 FQNNGV. The CDR3 sequence: CASSLAEKGHQHF. CDR3 in DNA: TGTGCCAGCAGCTTAGCCGAAAAGGGACATCAGCATTTT.

This clone was observed a single time. The chain links TRBV7-8 to TRBJ2-7, with D perhaps given as TRBD1 or TRBD2 (5 bases each). The germline gives CDR1 SGHVS, CDR2 FQNEAQ. The CDR3 has 13 amino acids. Deletions cut 0 bases from V and 5 bases from J, with 8 bases between. CDR3 DNA sequence: TGTGCCAGCAGCTTAGCGTGGGGGAACGAGCAGTACTTC. Its protein is CASSLAWGNEQYF. The whole variable domain, filled in from reference TRBV7-8 and TRBJ2-7, reads GAGVSQSPRYKVAKRGQDVALRCDPISGHVSLFWYQQALGQGPEFLTYFQNEAQLDKSGLPSDRFFAERPEGSVSTLKIQRTQQEDSAVYLCASSLAWGNEQYFGPGTRLTVT.

The chain is built from TRBV27 and TRBJ2-7; 9 bases fit TRBD2. Germline trimming cut 4 bases from V and 3 bases from J; bases unmatched to any gene: 22. The germline V gene has CDR1 MNHEY and CDR2 SMNVEV (reference sequence). The CDR3 totals 20 residues. As DNA, the CDR3 is TGTGCCAGCAGTTACGCTACAGAACCACTCGGACTAGCGTCTAACTACGAGCAGTACTTC. Encoded protein: CASSYATEPLGLASNYEQYF.

The chain joins TRBV2 to TRBJ2-1; a weak D match, TRBD1 (7 bases). The CDR3 length is 15 residues. Germline V gene lookup returns CDR1 SNHLY and CDR2 FYNNEI. V was pared by 7 bases and J by 6 bases, with 19 bases between. The DNA for the CDR3 is TGTGCCAGCAATGGGGGCGGGACAGCGAGCAATGAGCAGTTCTTC. Its protein is CASNGGGTASNEQFF. Full variable domain (remainder filled in from reference TRBV2 and TRBJ2-1): EPEVTQTPSHQVTQMGQEVILRCVPISNHLYFYWYRQILGQKVEFLVSFYNNEISEKSEIFDDQFSVERPDGSNFTLKIRSTKLEDSAMYFCASNGGGTASNEQFFGPGTRLTVL.

A remark on this clone: This could be a read error, since a much larger clone is one nucleotide away. This chain links TRBV11-2 with TRBJ1-2, with unresolved D. CDR1 is SGHAT, CDR2 FQNNGV, per germline. Trimming took 4 bases from V and 3 from J, leaving 6 bases between them. The CDR3 has 12 amino acids. CDR3 DNA sequence: TGTGCCAGCAGCTACGAGTACTATGGCTACACCTTC. Translating gives CASSYEYYGYTF.

The chain carries TRBV18 and TRBJ2-3, with D unresolved. CDR1 and CDR2 from the germline V gene are KGHSH and LQKENI. This CDR3 region has 12 residues. The V gene lost 6 bases and the J gene lost 5 bases, with 9 bases spanning the gap. CDR3: CASSELLDTQYF. The CDR3 DNA reads TGTGCCAGCTCGGAACTTCTAGATACGCAGTATTTT.

The chain is built from TRBV19 and TRBJ2-3, with D unclear. The V and J ends lost 6 bases and 3 bases respectively, with 10 bases between them. The CDR3 has 13 residues. CDR1 and CDR2 (germline): LNHDA, SQIVND (reference sequence). CDR3 residues: CASSITETDTQYF. CDR3 DNA: TGTGCCAGTAGCATCACAGAAACAGATACGCAGTATTTT.

The rearrangement links TRBV6-1 to TRBJ2-7; D possibly corresponds to TRBD2 (7 bases). The V and J ends lost 1 base and 6 bases respectively, with 16 bases between them. This CDR3 is built from 15 residues. CDR1 is MNHNS, CDR2 SASEGT, per germline. The CDR3 DNA reads TGTGCCAGCAGTGAAGTTTGGCCAAGGGGGGGCGAGCAGTACTTC. Translating gives CASSEVWPRGGEQYF.